A single sample is the source of the 29 T cell receptor beta chains below, sequenced in a study of shared T cell receptors in the human thymus. The data were produced by immunoSEQ multiplex PCR, yet TCRdb's version contains in-frame clones alone and is incomplete. Counted here are some 640,000 clones, 70% to 90% occurring once; the ten biggest clones make up under 0.01%. The sample was also linked to a second study, of human thymus T cells.

The sequenced material came from thymocytes. The receptor set was obtained from a boy less than two years old with a congenital heart defect.

This clone showed up just once. This chain connects TRBV15 to TRBJ1-5, with D unclear. Trimming removed 1 base at V and 0 bases at J, with 22 bases between. The CDR3 is 20 amino acids. Germline V gives CDR1 LNHNV, CDR2 YYDKDF (reference sequence). CDR3 residues: CATSRATVSYRPYSNQPQHF. In DNA, the CDR3 is TGTGCCACCAGCAGAGCAACAGTCTCTTATAGACCTTATAGCAATCAGCCCCAGCATTTT.

The chain links TRBV19 to TRBJ2-7; D not certain. CDR1 and CDR2 (germline): LNHDA, SQIVND (reference sequence). The CDR3 covers 14 residues. Trimming left V 3 bases short and J 0 bases short, with 9 bases between. The CDR3: CASSIVPGSYEQYF. The CDR3 nucleotides read TGTGCCAGTAGTATCGTGCCAGGCTCCTACGAGCAGTACTTC.

This chain connects TRBV6-5 to TRBJ1-5; tentative D call: TRBD1 (5 bases). V was cut by 7 bases and J by 2 bases, with 12 bases left in between. There are 14 residues in the CDR3. Germline V gene data show CDR1 as MNHEY and CDR2 as SVGAGI. The CDR3 spells CASTGVDGNQPQHF. CDR3 bases: TGTGCCAGCACGGGGGTCGATGGCAATCAGCCCCAGCATTTT.

The V gene is TRBV5-5, the J gene TRBJ1-2; TRBD1 matches at 8 bases. V shed 4 bases and J 7 bases; nucleotides not matched to a gene: 6. The CDR3 consists of 13 residues. Germline lookup yields CDR1 SGHKS and CDR2 YYEKEE (reference sequence). CDR3 bases: TGTGCCAGCAGCCGACAGGGGAAGCCTGGCTACACCTTC. Residues: CASSRQGKPGYTF.

V gene TRBV15 combines with J gene TRBJ2-2, with 9 bases that match TRBD1. CDR3 size: 15 residues. Germline CDR1 reads LNHNV; CDR2 reads YYDKDF (reference sequence). The V segment lost 8 bases and the J segment 4 bases; nucleotides outside the gene matches: 8. DNA of the CDR3: TGTGCCACCGGGTGTGGGACAGGGTCCACCGGGGAGCTGTTTTTT. The encoded protein is CATGCGTGSTGELFF.

V usage is TRBV9 and J usage is TRBJ2-6, with TRBD1 matching 9 bases. Unmatched junction bases numbered 12, after V lost 4 bases and J lost 4 bases. The germline CDR1 and CDR2 sequences are SGDLS and YYNGEE. The CDR3 is 18 amino acids. CDR3 amino acids: CASSPRQGVGLGANVLTF. The CDR3 DNA reads TGTGCCAGCAGCCCGAGACAGGGGGTGGGGCTGGGGGCCAACGTCCTGACTTTC.

This clone was detected only a few times. The chain joins TRBV6-4 to TRBJ1-3; 12 bases agree with TRBD1. From germline, CDR1 is MRHNA and CDR2 SNTAGT. The CDR3 totals 15 residues. V gave up 8 bases and J gave up 5 bases; unmatched junction bases: 7. CDR3 in DNA: TGTGCCAGCCACGGGACAGGGGGCGACCGAAACACCATATATTTT. Translated: CASHGTGGDRNTIYF.

Written as DNA, the CDR3 is TGCGCCAGCAGACTAGCGGGGATAGATACGCAGTATTTT. As protein: CASRLAGIDTQYF. This chain joins TRBV5-1 and TRBJ2-3; TRBD2 matches at 10 bases. V lost 5 bases, J lost 5 bases, and 2 bases stayed unmatched. From germline, CDR1 is SGHRS and CDR2 YFSETQ. The CDR3 extends over 13 amino acids.

Points on this clone: In the same sample, other DNA sequences code for this CDR3. The J gene is TRBJ2-7, the V gene TRBV20-1; the D is unclear. Trimming removed 1 base from V and 6 bases from J, with 7 bases in between. The CDR3 loop spans 11 amino acids. The germline gives CDR1 DFQATT, CDR2 SNEGSKA (reference sequence). CDR3 protein: CSARVRSEQYF. The CDR3 DNA sequence: TGCAGTGCTAGAGTTCGGAGCGAGCAGTACTTC.

The chain recombines TRBV7-9 with TRBJ2-7; tentatively, D is TRBD2 (5 bases). The CDR3 has 15 residues. Germline CDR1 and CDR2: SEHNR and FQNEAQ (reference sequence). V was clipped by 4 bases and J by 7 bases, with 20 bases between them. CDR3: CASSYLPGHGGEQYF. The CDR3 DNA reads as TGTGCCAGCAGCTACCTCCCGGGTCACGGAGGAGAGCAGTACTTC.

The chain is built from TRBV10-3 and TRBJ2-7, with 12 bases identical to TRBD1. CDR3 size: 16 residues. The trim removed 7 bases at V and 4 bases at J, leaving 11 bases unmatched. Per germline, CDR1 ENHRY and CDR2 SYGVKD. CDR3 sequence reads: CAIKGCRDRGPYEQYF. As DNA, the CDR3 is TGTGCCATCAAAGGTTGCCGGGACAGGGGGCCGTACGAGCAGTACTTC.

The genes are TRBV12-5 and TRBJ1-2; TRBD1 agrees at 11 bases. This CDR3 is built from 15 residues. CDR1 and CDR2 from the germline V gene are LGHNT and FRNRAP. The J segment lost 4 bases and the V segment lost 6 bases, leaving 7 bases of the junction unmatched. This CDR3 is CASGRFGQGAYGYTF. The CDR3 region has the DNA TGTGCTAGTGGGCGCTTCGGACAGGGGGCCTATGGCTACACCTTC.

The V call is TRBV27, the J call TRBJ1-5; TRBD1 might be the D (6 bases). Between the trimmed V and J ends, which lost 0 bases and 4 bases, there was a span of 16 bases. The CDR3 has 17 residues. Per germline, CDR1 MNHEY and CDR2 SMNVEV (reference sequence). In DNA, the CDR3 is TGTGCCAGCAGTTTATCGATCCCCAGGGGTTGGAATCAGCCCCAGCATTTT. This codes for CASSLSIPRGWNQPQHF.

V is TRBV10-1 and J is TRBJ2-7, with 8 positions matching TRBD2. Germline V gene lookup returns CDR1 WNHNN and CDR2 SYGVQD (reference sequence). V dropped 0 bases and J dropped 3; count of bases not matched to a gene: 7. The CDR3 totals 16 residues. Written as DNA, the CDR3 is TGCGCCAGCAGTGAGTCGGGGGTAGCGGGACACTACGAGCAGTACTTC. Translating it yields CASSESGVAGHYEQYF.

V usage is TRBV5-6 and J usage is TRBJ2-7, with a tentative D call TRBD2 (6 bases). Germline CDR1 is SGHDT and CDR2 is YYEEEE. The CDR3 contains 15 residues. Trimming took off 4 bases at V and 3 bases at J, with 17 bases between the two ends. The CDR3 sequence is CASSTGRGGIYEQYF. The DNA of the CDR3 is TGTGCCAGCAGCACCGGACGGGGAGGAATCTACGAGCAGTACTTC.

The gene calls are TRBV19 and TRBJ1-5, with 7 nucleotides matching TRBD1. CDR1 LNHDA and CDR2 SQIVND come from the germline V gene (reference sequence). This CDR3 has 12 amino acids. V lost 5 bases and J lost 6; bases outside the gene matches: 1. DNA of the CDR3: TGTGCCAGTAGTCGACAGGGTCAGCCCCAGCATTTT. Its protein is CASSRQGQPQHF.

The chain employs TRBV30 and TRBJ1-4; possibly TRBD1 for D (5 bases). The CDR3 is made up of 15 amino acids. Trimming took off 4 bases at V and 0 bases at J, with 12 bases between the two ends. Germline V gives CDR1 GTSNPN, CDR2 SVGIG (reference sequence). The CDR3 loop is CAWKTENATNEKLFF. The CDR3 bases are TGTGCCTGGAAGACAGAGAACGCAACTAATGAAAAACTGTTTTTT. Full variable domain (missing parts from reference TRBV30 and TRBJ1-4): SQTIHQWPATLVQPVGSPLSLECTVEGTSNPNLYWYRQAAGRGLQLLFYSVGIGQISSEVPQNLSASRPQDRQFILSSKKLLLSDSGFYLCAWKTENATNEKLFFGSGTQLSVL.

V and J are TRBV19 and TRBJ1-2, with unresolved D. Germline V gene sequence: CDR1 LNHDA, CDR2 SQIVND (reference sequence). The CDR3 sequence is 12 residues long. Trimming left V 0 bases short and J 8 bases short, with 7 bases between. DNA for the CDR3: TGTGCCAGTAGTATAGATAGGGAGGGCTACACCTTC. It yields the protein CASSIDREGYTF.

The CDR3 here is CASSFSGNYTF. The DNA of the CDR3 is TGTGCCAGCAGTTTTTCGGGTAACTACACCTTC. The chain joins TRBV28 to TRBJ1-2; D is undetermined. CDR1 and CDR2 (germline): MDHEN, SYDVKM. Trimming cost V 3 bases and J 10 bases, with 9 bases left between them. This CDR3 is 11 amino acids long.

The chain couples TRBV4-1 to TRBJ2-1; D gene uncertain. Germline V gives CDR1 MGHRA, CDR2 YSYEKL. The CDR3 consists of 16 residues. Trimming shortened V by 0 bases and J by 0 bases, and 9 bases separated the two germline ends. CDR3 coding DNA: TGCGCCAGCAGCCAAGATCCCGAGGACTCCTACAATGAGCAGTTCTTC. Translating gives CASSQDPEDSYNEQFF.

This chain uses TRBV28 with TRBJ1-2; weak D call: TRBD1 (6 bases). Trimming stripped 2 bases from V and 3 bases from J, with 19 bases between. The CDR3 loop spans 17 amino acids. The V gene's germline CDR1 is MDHEN and CDR2 SYDVKM. CDR3 DNA sequence: TGTGCCAGCAGTTTAAGGCGGACGACAGGCGAAGACTATGGCTACACCTTC. Translating it yields CASSLRRTTGEDYGYTF.

The chain carries TRBV7-6 and TRBJ2-1; D remains unclear. CDR1 is SGHVS, CDR2 FNYEAQ, per germline. The CDR3 contains 17 residues. V lost 1 base and J 0 bases, leaving 13 bases between the germline ends. CDR3 nucleotide sequence: TGTGCCAGCAGCTTAGTCGGCGGTCGGAGCTCCTACAATGAGCAGTTCTTC. Its protein product is CASSLVGGRSSYNEQFF.

V usage is TRBV6-6 and J usage is TRBJ2-7, with 8 bases that match TRBD2. In germline, CDR1 is MNHNY, CDR2 SVGAGI (reference sequence). V lost 7 bases and J lost 3; bases outside the gene matches: 5. CDR3 length: 13 residues. The CDR3 region is CASTGGDGYEQYF. CDR3 DNA sequence: TGTGCCAGCACCGGGGGGGACGGCTACGAGCAGTACTTC.

The V call is TRBV14, the J call TRBJ1-1; D gene uncertain. Trimming took 0 bases from V and 8 from J, leaving 10 bases between them. CDR1 is SGHDN, CDR2 FVKESK, per germline. This CDR3 is 13 amino acids long. The CDR3 DNA is TGTGCCAGCAGCCAAGATCCTCAGGCAGAAGCTTTCTTT. It translates to CASSQDPQAEAFF. Full variable domain (outside the CDR3, taken from reference TRBV14 and TRBJ1-1): EAGVTQFPSHSVIEKGQTVTLRCDPISGHDNLYWYRRVMGKEIKFLLHFVKESKQDESGMPNNRFLAERTGGTYSTLKVQPAELEDSGVYFCASSQDPQAEAFFGQGTRLTVV.

The chain recombines TRBV18 with TRBJ2-1, with 8 positions matching TRBD1. The CDR3 consists of 16 residues. Germline loops: CDR1 KGHSH, CDR2 LQKENI. V lost 5 bases, J lost 8 bases, and 14 bases stayed unmatched. CDR3 DNA sequence: TGTGCCAGCTCAAATCGGACAGGGAAGTACAATGATGAGCAGTTCTTC. It codes for CASSNRTGKYNDEQFF.

This clone was detected once. This sequence joins TRBV2 and TRBJ2-5; D is unclear. CDR3 length: 13 residues. In germline, CDR1 is SNHLY, CDR2 FYNNEI. V lost 4 bases and J lost 7, with 13 bases in between. CDR3 DNA sequence: TGTGCCAGCAGTGGAGGCGGTACGAGGACCCAGTACTTC. It codes for CASSGGGTRTQYF.

The V gene is TRBV10-3, the J gene TRBJ1-1; TRBD1 might be the D (6 bases). Between the trimmed V and J ends, which lost 0 bases and 2 bases, there was a span of 13 bases. The germline V gene encodes CDR1 ENHRY and CDR2 SYGVKD. The CDR3 length is 16 residues. CDR3: CAISESQRDINTEAFF. The CDR3 DNA follows: TGTGCCATCAGTGAGTCACAGAGGGACATAAACACTGAAGCTTTCTTT.

The rearrangement links TRBV25-1 to TRBJ2-7, with a weak D call TRBD2 (5 bases). V was shortened by 4 bases and J by 2 bases, with 18 bases between the two germline ends. CDR3 length: 16 residues. Germline V gene sequence: CDR1 MGHDK, CDR2 SYGVNS. CDR3 DNA: TGTGCCAGCAGTGCAAGGGAGCAGATAACTACCTACGAGCAGTACTTC. Translation: CASSAREQITTYEQYF.

V gene TRBV19 combines with J gene TRBJ1-4, with 7 bases identical to TRBD1. V shed 3 bases, J shed 6 bases, and the junction held 4 bases outside the gene matches. Germline V gene data show CDR1 as LNHDA and CDR2 as SQIVND (reference sequence). The CDR3 spans 14 residues. This CDR3 is CASSMHRGDEKLFF. Here the CDR3 DNA reads TGTGCCAGTAGTATGCACAGGGGTGATGAAAAACTGTTTTTT.